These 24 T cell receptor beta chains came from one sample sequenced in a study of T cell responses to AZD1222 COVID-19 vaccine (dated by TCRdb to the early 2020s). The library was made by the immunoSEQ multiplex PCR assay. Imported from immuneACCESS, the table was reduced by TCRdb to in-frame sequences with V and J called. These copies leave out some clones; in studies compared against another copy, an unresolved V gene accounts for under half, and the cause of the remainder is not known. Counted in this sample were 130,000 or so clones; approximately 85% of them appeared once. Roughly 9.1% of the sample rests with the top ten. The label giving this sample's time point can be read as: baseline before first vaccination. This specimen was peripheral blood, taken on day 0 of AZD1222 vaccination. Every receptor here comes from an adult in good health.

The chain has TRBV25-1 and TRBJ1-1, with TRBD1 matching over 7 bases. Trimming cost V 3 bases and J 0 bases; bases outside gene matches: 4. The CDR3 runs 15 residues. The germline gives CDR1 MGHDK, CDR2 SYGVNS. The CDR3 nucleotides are TGTGCCAGCAGTGAGAACAGGGGCGTGAACACTGAAGCTTTCTTT. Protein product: CASSENRGVNTEAFF. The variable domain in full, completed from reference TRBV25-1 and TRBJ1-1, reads EADIYQTPRYLVIGTGKKITLECSQTMGHDKMYWYQQDPGMELHLIHYSYGVNSTEKGDLSSESTVSRIRTEHFPLTLESARPSHTSQYLCASSENRGVNTEAFFGQGTRLTVV.

The DNA for the CDR3 is TGTGCCAGCAGCCAGGGGACAGTCTGGACGCAGTATTTT. It encodes CASSQGTVWTQYF. The chain combines TRBV3-1 (or the pseudogene TRBV3-2) with TRBJ2-3; 7 bases are a match to TRBD1. This CDR3 has 13 residues. The germline gives CDR1 LGHDT, CDR2 YNNKEL (reference sequence). Losses at the gene ends were 3 bases for V and 9 bases for J; bases not matched to a gene: 6.

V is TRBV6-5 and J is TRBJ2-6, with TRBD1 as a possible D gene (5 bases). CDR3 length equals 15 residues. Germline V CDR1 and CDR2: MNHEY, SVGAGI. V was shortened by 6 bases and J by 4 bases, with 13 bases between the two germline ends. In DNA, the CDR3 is TGTGCCAGCAGGGCCCAAGGGGCCGGGGCCAACGTCCTGACTTTC. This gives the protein CASRAQGAGANVLTF.

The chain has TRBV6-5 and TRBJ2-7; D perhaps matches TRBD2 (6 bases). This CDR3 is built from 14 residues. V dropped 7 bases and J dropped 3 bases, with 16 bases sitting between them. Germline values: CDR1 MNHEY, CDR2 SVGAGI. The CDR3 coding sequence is TGTGCCAGCAAAGGCTCCGGGGGACTCTACGAGCAGTACTTC. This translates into CASKGSGGLYEQYF.

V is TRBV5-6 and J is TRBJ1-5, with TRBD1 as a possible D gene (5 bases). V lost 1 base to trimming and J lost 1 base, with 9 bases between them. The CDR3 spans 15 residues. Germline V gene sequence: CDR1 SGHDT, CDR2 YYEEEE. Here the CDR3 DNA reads TGTGCCAGCAGCTTGTGGGGACCGAGCAATCAGCCCCAGCATTTT. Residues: CASSLWGPSNQPQHF.

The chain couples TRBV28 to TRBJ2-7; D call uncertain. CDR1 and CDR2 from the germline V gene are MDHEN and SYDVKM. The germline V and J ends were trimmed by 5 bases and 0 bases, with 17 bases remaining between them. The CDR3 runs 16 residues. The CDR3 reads CASSTRRGPSSYEQYF. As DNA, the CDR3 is TGTGCCAGCAGTACCCGTAGAGGCCCTAGCTCCTACGAGCAGTACTTC.

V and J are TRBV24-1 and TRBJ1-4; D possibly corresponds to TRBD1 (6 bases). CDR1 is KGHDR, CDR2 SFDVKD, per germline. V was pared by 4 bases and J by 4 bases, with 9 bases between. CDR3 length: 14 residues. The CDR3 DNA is TGTGCCACCAGTGAAGGGGACATTAATGAAAAACTGTTTTTT. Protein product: CATSEGDINEKLFF.

This CDR3 is CASSLGTAEFTDTQYF. CDR3 DNA sequence: TGCGCCAGCAGCTTGGGTACGGCAGAGTTCACAGATACGCAGTATTTT. This rearrangement joins TRBV5-1 to TRBJ2-3; unclear D gene. Germline-derived CDR1 and CDR2 are SGHRS and YFSETQ. Trimming took 0 bases from V and 2 from J, leaving 13 bases between them. The CDR3 contains 16 residues.

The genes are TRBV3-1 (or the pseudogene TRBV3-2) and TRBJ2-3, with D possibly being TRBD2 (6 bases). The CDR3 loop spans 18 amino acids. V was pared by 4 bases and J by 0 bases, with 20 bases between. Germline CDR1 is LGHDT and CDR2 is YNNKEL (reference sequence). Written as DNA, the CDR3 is TGTGCCAGCAGCCCCTCGGGGGACGCGGTAAAGAGCACAGATACGCAGTATTTT. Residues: CASSPSGDAVKSTDTQYF.

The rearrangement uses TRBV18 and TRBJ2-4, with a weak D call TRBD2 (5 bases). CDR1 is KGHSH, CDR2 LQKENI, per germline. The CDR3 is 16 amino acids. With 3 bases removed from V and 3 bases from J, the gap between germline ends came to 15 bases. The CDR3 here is CASSPPGVRDKNIQYF. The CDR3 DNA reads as TGTGCCAGCTCACCCCCCGGGGTCCGGGACAAAAACATTCAGTACTTC.

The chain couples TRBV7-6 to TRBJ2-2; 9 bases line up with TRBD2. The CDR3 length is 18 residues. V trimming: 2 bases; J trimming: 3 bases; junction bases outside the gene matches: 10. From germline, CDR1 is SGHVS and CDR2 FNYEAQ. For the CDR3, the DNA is TGTGCCAGCAGCTTACGTTCGGCGGGGGGGCCGGACACCGGGGAGCTGTTTTTT. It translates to CASSLRSAGGPDTGELFF.

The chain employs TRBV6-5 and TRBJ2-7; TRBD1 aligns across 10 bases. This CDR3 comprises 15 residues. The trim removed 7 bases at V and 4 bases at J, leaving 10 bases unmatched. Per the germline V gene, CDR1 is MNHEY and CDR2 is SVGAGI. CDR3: CASTQPGQGTYEQYF. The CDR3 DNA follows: TGTGCCAGCACCCAACCGGGACAGGGGACGTACGAGCAGTACTTC.

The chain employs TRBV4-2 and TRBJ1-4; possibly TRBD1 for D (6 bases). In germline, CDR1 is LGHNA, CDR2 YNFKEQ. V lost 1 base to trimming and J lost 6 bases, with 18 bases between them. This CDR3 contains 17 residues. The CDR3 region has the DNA TGTGCCAGCAGCCAAGGCGGTGGGGGCAGGAAAGATGAAAAACTGTTTTTT. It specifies CASSQGGGGRKDEKLFF.

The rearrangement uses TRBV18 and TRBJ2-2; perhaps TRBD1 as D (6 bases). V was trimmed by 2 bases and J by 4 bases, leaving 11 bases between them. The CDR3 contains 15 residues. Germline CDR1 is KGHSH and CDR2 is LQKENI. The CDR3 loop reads CASSPFEDSTGELFF. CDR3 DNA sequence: TGTGCCAGCTCACCATTTGAGGACAGCACCGGGGAGCTGTTTTTT. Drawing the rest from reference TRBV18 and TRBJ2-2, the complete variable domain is NAGVMQNPRHLVRRRGQEARLRCSPMKGHSHVYWYRQLPEEGLKFMVYLQKENIIDESGMPKERFSAEFPKEGPSILRIQQVVRGDSAAYFCASSPFEDSTGELFFGEGSRLTVL.

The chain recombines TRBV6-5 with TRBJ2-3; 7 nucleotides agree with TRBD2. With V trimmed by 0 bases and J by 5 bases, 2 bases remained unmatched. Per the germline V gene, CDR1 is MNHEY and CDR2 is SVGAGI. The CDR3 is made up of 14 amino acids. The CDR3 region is CASSYSIAGDTQYF. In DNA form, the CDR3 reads TGTGCCAGCAGTTACTCCATAGCGGGAGATACGCAGTATTTT.

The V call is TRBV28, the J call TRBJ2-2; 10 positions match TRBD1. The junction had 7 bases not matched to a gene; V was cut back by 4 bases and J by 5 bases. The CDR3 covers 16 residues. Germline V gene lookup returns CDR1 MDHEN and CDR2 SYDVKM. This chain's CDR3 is CASSSQGQGKTGELFF. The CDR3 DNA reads TGTGCCAGCAGTTCCCAGGGACAGGGGAAAACCGGGGAGCTGTTTTTT.

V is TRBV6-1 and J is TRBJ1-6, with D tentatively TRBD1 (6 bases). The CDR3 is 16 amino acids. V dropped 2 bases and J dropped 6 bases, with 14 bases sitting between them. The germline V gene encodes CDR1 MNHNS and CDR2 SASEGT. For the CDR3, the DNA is TGTGCCAGCAGTGAACCGCCCAGGGGAGTTAATTCACCCCTCCACTTT. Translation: CASSEPPRGVNSPLHF.

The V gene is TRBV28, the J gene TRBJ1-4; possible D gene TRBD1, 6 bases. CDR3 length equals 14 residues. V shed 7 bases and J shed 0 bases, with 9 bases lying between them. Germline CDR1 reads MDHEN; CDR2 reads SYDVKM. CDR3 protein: CASKGGATNEKLFF. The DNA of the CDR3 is TGTGCCAGCAAAGGGGGAGCAACTAATGAAAAACTGTTTTTT.

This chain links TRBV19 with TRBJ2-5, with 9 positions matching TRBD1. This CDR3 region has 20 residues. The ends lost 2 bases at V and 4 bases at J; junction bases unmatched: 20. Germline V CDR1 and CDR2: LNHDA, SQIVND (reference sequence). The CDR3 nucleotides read TGTGCCAGTAGTATACGGGCCCCAGCACCGGGACAGGGAAAGGGAGAGACCCAGTACTTC. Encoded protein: CASSIRAPAPGQGKGETQYF.

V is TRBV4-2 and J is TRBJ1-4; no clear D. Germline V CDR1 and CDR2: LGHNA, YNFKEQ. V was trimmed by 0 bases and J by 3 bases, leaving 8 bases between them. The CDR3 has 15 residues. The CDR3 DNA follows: TGTGCCAGCAGCCAAGATCCGTATTCTAATGAAAAACTGTTTTTT. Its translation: CASSQDPYSNEKLFF.

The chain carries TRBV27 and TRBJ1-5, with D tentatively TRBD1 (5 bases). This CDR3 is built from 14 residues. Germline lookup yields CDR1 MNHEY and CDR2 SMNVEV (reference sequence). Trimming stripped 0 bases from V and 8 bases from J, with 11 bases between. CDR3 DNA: TGTGCCAGCAGTTTATCGGGCCAGGGCGAGCCCCAGCATTTT. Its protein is CASSLSGQGEPQHF.

The CDR3 protein is CASSQDWGLVPQETQYF. CDR3 coding DNA: TGCGCCAGCAGCCAAGACTGGGGGCTAGTCCCACAAGAGACCCAGTACTTC. The chain is built from TRBV4-3 and TRBJ2-5; a possible D gene is TRBD1 (6 bases). The V and J ends lost 0 bases and 2 bases respectively, with 16 bases between them. Germline V lookup: CDR1 LGHNA, CDR2 YSLEER. This CDR3 is 17 amino acids long.

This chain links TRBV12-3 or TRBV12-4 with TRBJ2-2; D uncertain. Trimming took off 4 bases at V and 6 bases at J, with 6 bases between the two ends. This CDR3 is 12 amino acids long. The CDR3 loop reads CASSWIPGELFF. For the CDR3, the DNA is TGTGCCAGCAGTTGGATACCCGGGGAGCTGTTTTTT.

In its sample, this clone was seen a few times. The CDR3 reads CASSQEYLPPAGNTIYF. CDR3 in DNA: TGTGCCAGCAGCCAAGAGTATCTTCCCCCCGCGGGAAACACCATATATTTT. The rearrangement joins TRBV3-1 (or the pseudogene TRBV3-2) to TRBJ1-3; D is uncertain. The V gene's germline CDR1 is LGHDT and CDR2 YNNKEL (reference sequence). The CDR3 length is 17 residues. Between the trimmed V and J ends, which lost 0 bases and 4 bases, there was a span of 16 bases.